The 3 T cell receptor beta chains given below trace back to one sample, sequenced in a study of T cells in Graves' hyperthyroidism and ophthalmopathy. The CDR3 regions of TCR beta were amplified from RNA transcripts. Researchers ran a first-round RT-PCR on the TCR CDR3 using the HTBI primer set. TCRdb redid the calling of the multiplex PCR reads with MiXCR, one entry per CDR3 protein. This table holds approximately 640,000 distinct CDR3 sequences, 45% found once. Specimen: peripheral blood or thyroid tissue (not recorded which). The origin of the receptors is an adult man with Graves' disease, either hyperthyroidism or ophthalmopathy (not recorded which).

The rearrangement uses TRBV19 and TRBJ1-5, with D maybe TRBD1 (6 bases). CDR3 length: 16 residues. Germline V CDR1 and CDR2: LNHDA, SQIVND (reference sequence). Trimming took off 9 bases at V and 2 bases at J, with 20 bases between the two ends. CDR3 sequence: CASSLKRQDRNQPQHF. The CDR3 region has the DNA TGTGCCAGCAGCCTCAAGCGACAGGACCGCAATCAGCCCCAGCATTTT.

V is TRBV7-2 and J is TRBJ1-1; 7 bases match TRBD1. There are 15 residues in the CDR3. CDR1 is SGHTA, CDR2 FQGNSA, per germline. After removal of 4 bases from V and 4 bases from J, the junction contained 9 bases not matched to a gene. The CDR3 bases are TGTGCCAGCAGCTCTTGGACAGGAGGGCGCACTGAAGCTTTCTTT. Amino acid sequence: CASSSWTGGRTEAFF.

The chain employs TRBV29-1 and TRBJ1-1; 7 bases fit TRBD1. V lost 6 bases to trimming and J lost 0 bases; unmatched junction nucleotides: 4. This CDR3 is 13 amino acids long. CDR1 is SQVTM, CDR2 ANQGSEA, per germline. CDR3 loop: CSVTGSVNTEAFF. CDR3 bases: TGCAGCGTGACAGGGTCAGTGAACACTGAAGCTTTCTTT.